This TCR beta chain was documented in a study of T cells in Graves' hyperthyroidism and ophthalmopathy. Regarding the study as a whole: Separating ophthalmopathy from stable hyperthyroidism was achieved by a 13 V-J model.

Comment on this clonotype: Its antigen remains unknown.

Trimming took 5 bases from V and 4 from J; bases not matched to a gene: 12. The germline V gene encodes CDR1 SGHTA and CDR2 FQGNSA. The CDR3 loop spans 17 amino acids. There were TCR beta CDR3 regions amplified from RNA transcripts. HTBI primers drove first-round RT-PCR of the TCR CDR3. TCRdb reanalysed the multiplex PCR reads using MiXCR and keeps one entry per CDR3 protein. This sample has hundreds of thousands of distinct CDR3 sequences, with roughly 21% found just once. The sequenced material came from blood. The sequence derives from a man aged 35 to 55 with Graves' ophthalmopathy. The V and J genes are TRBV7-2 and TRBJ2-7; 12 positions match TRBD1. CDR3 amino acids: CASSPFPGQGAKYEQYF. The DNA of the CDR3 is TGTGCCAGCAGCCCGTTCCCGGGACAGGGGGCGAAGTACGAGCAGTACTTC.